The rows below give T cell receptor beta chains drawn from one sample of a study of identical twins. In TCRdb, the 5' RACE reads were re-called with MiXCR into one record per CDR3 protein. There are some 760,000 distinct CDR3 sequences in the sample; over 15% occur only once, and 10% to 15% lies in the top ten. The sample was also linked to a second study, of T cells expressing NK-cell markers.

The specimen sequenced was PBMCs. These receptors all stem from a woman aged 18-30 years in good health. CDR3s include the opening cysteine and the closing phenylalanine or tryptophan.

V | CDR3
TRBV10-3 | CAISVTAESYNEQFF
TRBV27 | CASRPTVTYEQYF
TRBV27 | CASSLLGGQGEQFF
TRBV20-1 | CSAGTRSETQYF
TRBV2 | CASRPLEGARNEQFF
TRBV10-3 | CAISGGAEDTQYF
TRBV6-1 | CASSQRISSYNEQFF
TRBV18 | CASSPGLAGAKDEQFF
TRBV6-1 | CASRTQDQPQHF
TRBV7-2 | CASSERTSGTQYF
TRBV6-5 | CASSFQASNQPQHF
TRBV3-1 | CASSQIKRTEAFF
TRBV10-3 | CAISDKPREGTEAFF
TRBV27 | CASQKAGLAGGLRQETQYF
TRBV6-1 | CASRTWGEVEKLFF
TRBV12-3/TRBV12-4 | CASSSYGQKRSNQPQHF
TRBV10-1 | CASRDASRLINHGYTF
TRBV12-3/TRBV12-4 | CASSFNSNYGYTF
TRBV9 | CASSAAASGSYEQYF
TRBV18 | CASSPPPLAKNIQYF
TRBV4-3 | CASSQDIERNSYEQYF
TRBV4-1 | CASSQESTSGETYNEQFF
TRBV5-1 | CASSFSGRANVLTF
TRBV12-3/TRBV12-4 | CASSPTSGRADTQYF
TRBV20-1 | CSAASDGAGTDTQYF
TRBV12-3/TRBV12-4 | CASSLKATQHF
TRBV5-1 | CASSLMIRPGSSNTEAFF
TRBV7-9 | CASSTGQRGGELFF
TRBV7-9 | CASSFITTGGIDGYTF
TRBV10-2 | CASRGRQGTTDTQYF
TRBV29-1 | CSAEGITDTQYF
TRBV7-3 | CASSLHAGADTEAFF
TRBV25-1 | CASSRGVGSSYNEQFF
TRBV7-9 | CASSLWEGIREKLFF
TRBV20-1 | CSAPLGSLDEQFF
TRBV11-2 | CASSLEGPSGSPRGQFF
TRBV6-2/TRBV6-3 | CASSLSPQGDEQFF
TRBV5-5 | CASSSQLGAGETQYF
TRBV5-1 | CASSLSGTGNTEAFF
TRBV6-1 | CASSQSYLSGETQYF
TRBV29-1 | CSVDGTSGSHEQYF
TRBV11-2 | CASSFPTEQDTQYF
TRBV5-1 | CASSLFGQGSEQFF
TRBV7-9 | CASSTDRVQLFF
TRBV4-3 | CASSQERQHYNSPLHF
TRBV5-5 | CASSLLHPLQAFF
TRBV6-1 | CASTSDRRVAEAFF
TRBV7-2 | CASSLGLQGRETQYF
TRBV21-1 | CASSRRDSGKLFF
TRBV15 | CATTGLLGYEQYF
TRBV12-3/TRBV12-4 | CASSPEGGTGGQETQYF
TRBV30 | CASTGQGGQPQHF
TRBV7-9 | CASSFDPGLVDEQFF
TRBV7-9 | CASRPLAGGPYEQYF
TRBV29-1 | CSVEYRGQGGETQYF
TRBV20-1 | CSVRASGNTGELFF
TRBV7-2 | CASIITSGNYNEQFF
TRBV20-1 | CSASQGGNTIYF